Presented here are 19 T cell receptor beta chains from one specimen sequenced in a study of CD8 T cells in ankylosing spondylitis. From the 5' RACE reads, TCRdb called clonotypes with MiXCR, one entry per CDR3 protein. The sample yields 340,000 or so distinct CDR3 sequences, roughly 14% seen once. The sample was blood, either unsorted or a sorted T cell fraction (not recorded which). These receptors were obtained from a male donor with ankylosing spondylitis or in good health (not recorded which).

This clonotype was recorded a few times. The chain is built from TRBV5-1 and TRBJ1-3; D gene ambiguous. V was pared by 0 bases and J by 4 bases, with 8 bases between. The CDR3 runs to 14 residues. Germline CDR1 reads SGHRS; CDR2 reads YFSETQ. The CDR3 DNA is TGCGCCAGCAGCTTGGAAATGGGCGGAAACACCATATATTTT. Protein: CASSLEMGGNTIYF.

This clonotype was counted between two and nine times. The V gene is TRBV12-3 or TRBV12-4, the J gene TRBJ2-1; D is uncertain. This CDR3 has 13 residues. Trimming pared 3 bases from V and 6 bases from J, leaving 9 bases between. CDR3 amino acids: CASSLHGLNEQFF. The CDR3, as DNA: TGTGCCAGCAGTTTGCACGGCCTCAATGAGCAGTTCTTC.

This rearrangement joins TRBV19 to TRBJ1-1, with D possibly matching TRBD1 (5 bases). This CDR3 has 16 amino acids. The germline V gene has CDR1 LNHDA and CDR2 SQIVND (reference sequence). Trimming stripped 1 base from V and 2 bases from J, with 14 bases between. CDR3 nucleotide sequence: TGTGCCAGTAGTATAGGGGGGTTCCGGGCCAACACTGAAGCTTTCTTT. It is translated as CASSIGGFRANTEAFF.

Here the CDR3 reads CASSVRTSGMTGELFF. The CDR3 DNA reads TGTGCCAGCAGCGTTCGGACTAGCGGGATGACCGGGGAGCTGTTTTTT. The chain links TRBV3-1 to TRBJ2-2; 12 bases agree with TRBD2. V gave up 5 bases and J gave up 5 bases; unmatched junction bases: 6. This CDR3 has 16 amino acids. Germline values: CDR1 LGHDT, CDR2 YNNKEL (reference sequence).

The chain is built from TRBV7-2 and TRBJ2-7; D is possibly TRBD1 (6 bases). The V end lost 4 bases, the J end lost 6 bases, and 16 bases lay between the germline ends. The CDR3 is 14 amino acids. Germline CDR1 reads SGHTA; CDR2 reads FQGNSA. The DNA for the CDR3 is TGTGCCAGCAGCTCCAGGCACAGGGAAGGCGAGCAGTACTTC. The encoded protein is CASSSRHREGEQYF.

In its sample, this clonotype was seen a few times. The J gene is TRBJ2-7, the V gene TRBV20-1; D is ambiguous. Germline loops: CDR1 DFQATT, CDR2 SNEGSKA (reference sequence). The CDR3 has 12 residues. The V end was cut by 0 bases, the J end by 4 bases, with 7 bases between. The CDR3 reads CSARDRRYEQYF. CDR3 nucleotides: TGCAGTGCTAGAGATCGGCGGTACGAGCAGTACTTC.

This clonotype was recorded a few times. The chain links TRBV5-6 to TRBJ2-5; a weak D match, TRBD1 (6 bases). This CDR3 has 15 amino acids. CDR1 and CDR2 from the germline V gene are SGHDT and YYEEEE. Trimming stripped 0 bases from V and 2 bases from J, with 11 bases between. CDR3 sequence reads: CASSLDRVRQETQYF. The CDR3 DNA reads TGTGCCAGCAGCTTGGACAGGGTGAGGCAAGAGACCCAGTACTTC.

This sequence joins TRBV6-1 and TRBJ1-3; maybe TRBD1 (6 bases). The germline V gene encodes CDR1 MNHNS and CDR2 SASEGT. The CDR3 extends over 13 amino acids. V was shortened by 7 bases and J by 1 base, with 8 bases between the two germline ends. The CDR3 loop is CASTRGSGNTIYF. In DNA form, the CDR3 reads TGTGCCAGCACCAGGGGTTCTGGAAACACCATATATTTT.

The chain has TRBV5-1 and TRBJ2-3, with TRBD2 as a possible D gene (6 bases). This CDR3 is 13 amino acids long. Trimming took 0 bases from V and 7 from J, leaving 9 bases between them. Germline V gives CDR1 SGHRS, CDR2 YFSETQ. CDR3 loop: CASSLGGGNTQYF. The CDR3 DNA reads as TGCGCCAGCAGCTTGGGAGGCGGGAATACGCAGTATTTT.

V usage is TRBV18 and J usage is TRBJ2-6; 7 bases match TRBD1. Germline CDR1 and CDR2: KGHSH and LQKENI. This CDR3 contains 17 residues. V dropped 2 bases and J dropped 3; count of bases not matched to a gene: 7. CDR3 nucleotide sequence: TGTGCCAGCTCACCAGCCAACAGGGGATTTGGGGCCAACGTCCTGACTTTC. The encoded protein is CASSPANRGFGANVLTF.

CDR3 sequence (DNA): TGTGCCTGGAGTTCAGGGATGGGGCATGGCTACACCTTC. Protein: CAWSSGMGHGYTF. V is TRBV30 and J is TRBJ1-2; TRBD1 is a possible D gene (5 bases). The CDR3 has 13 amino acids. Looked up from germline, CDR1 is GTSNPN and CDR2 is SVGIG (reference sequence). V was clipped by 2 bases and J by 6 bases, with 13 bases between them.

This clonotype was found once. The chain carries TRBV5-1 and TRBJ1-2, with D possibly TRBD1 on 6 matching bases. V gave up 2 bases and J gave up 8 bases, with 16 bases separating them. Germline assignment: CDR1 SGHRS and CDR2 YFSETQ. The CDR3 consists of 14 residues. In nucleotides, the CDR3 is TGCGCCAGCAGCTTCCCATACAGGGATGGGGGCTACACCTTC. Translated: CASSFPYRDGGYTF.

The J gene is TRBJ2-1, the V gene TRBV6-5, with D uncertain. This CDR3 spans 11 amino acids. Germline V gene sequence: CDR1 MNHEY, CDR2 SVGAGI. V was trimmed by 2 bases and J by 6 bases, leaving 2 bases between them. CDR3 amino acids: CASSYSNEQFF. DNA of the CDR3: TGTGCCAGCAGTTACAGCAATGAGCAGTTCTTC.

This clonotype was counted many times. The V and J genes are TRBV10-1 and TRBJ2-3; D may match TRBD1 or TRBD2 (6 bases each). The CDR3 has 14 amino acids. Germline CDR1 is WNHNN and CDR2 is SYGVQD (reference sequence). The V and J ends lost 5 bases and 5 bases respectively, with 14 bases between them. CDR3 DNA: TGCGCCAGCAGTCGATCGGGGGCCGTAGATACGCAGTATTTT. Translating gives CASSRSGAVDTQYF.

This clonotype was observed a handful of times. The chain couples TRBV5-1 to TRBJ1-2, with 7 bases fitting TRBD1. The V and J ends lost 1 base and 2 bases, in that order; junction bases with no gene match: 5. Germline V gene lookup returns CDR1 SGHRS and CDR2 YFSETQ. This CDR3 has 15 residues. The CDR3 coding sequence is TGCGCCAGCAGCTTGACAGGGGAGACCAACTATGGCTACACCTTC. Its translation: CASSLTGETNYGYTF.

This clonotype was seen more than once but under ten times. The chain has TRBV5-6 and TRBJ2-6; D might be TRBD1 (6 bases). With 2 bases removed from V and 3 bases from J, the gap between germline ends came to 9 bases. Germline loops: CDR1 SGHDT, CDR2 YYEEEE. This CDR3 is 15 amino acids long. CDR3 coding DNA: TGTGCCAGCAGCTTACCAGGGGTTGGGGCCAACGTCCTGACTTTC. It is translated as CASSLPGVGANVLTF.

The chain combines TRBV5-1 with TRBJ1-1; no reliable D call. This CDR3 has 13 amino acids. V lost 4 bases and J lost 1, with 8 bases in between. CDR1 is SGHRS and CDR2 is YFSETQ in the germline V gene. The CDR3 coding sequence is TGCGCCAGCAGCGATCTCCGGAACACTGAAGCTTTCTTT. It specifies CASSDLRNTEAFF. The full variable domain, completed using reference TRBV5-1 and TRBJ1-1, is KAGVTQTPRYLIKTRGQQVTLSCSPISGHRSVSWYQQTPGQGLQFLFEYFSETQRNKGNFPGRFSGRQFSNSRSEMNVSTLELGDSALYLCASSDLRNTEAFFGQGTRLTVV.

This clonotype was counted ten times or more. This chain links TRBV7-8 with TRBJ1-1, with TRBD1 identical over 7 bases. With 0 bases clipped from V and 4 bases from J, the junction kept 2 bases outside the gene matches. This CDR3 comprises 14 residues. CDR1 and CDR2 from the germline V gene are SGHVS and FQNEAQ. The chain's CDR3 is CASSLAGGPTEAFF. The DNA for the CDR3 is TGTGCCAGCAGCTTAGCAGGGGGCCCCACTGAAGCTTTCTTT.

The chain joins TRBV10-3 to TRBJ2-5; D is perhaps TRBD2 (7 bases). This CDR3 spans 13 amino acids. Germline CDR1 and CDR2: ENHRY and SYGVKD. The germline V and J ends were trimmed by 3 bases and 5 bases, with 10 bases remaining between them. The CDR3 loop is CAISDGGPETQYF. Written as DNA, the CDR3 is TGTGCCATCAGTGACGGGGGGCCGGAGACCCAGTACTTC.